This T cell receptor beta chain appears in the sequencing data of a study of cytomegalovirus exposure and HLA in healthy donors. General study points: Reported results showed that the classifier diagnosed cytomegalovirus status with high specificity and sensitivity.

A single count supports this clone. Its antigen is unidentified. This PCR relied on a set of 60 Vbeta primers and 13 Jbeta primers. Clones were read by immunoSEQ multiplex PCR, and TCRdb kept only the in-frame ones, dropping some. Of roughly 100,000 clones listed, more than 60% were seen once; the top ten hold under 6.5%. The germline V gene has CDR1 KGHSH and CDR2 LQKENI. With 1 base clipped from V and 7 bases from J, the junction kept 12 bases outside the gene matches. This CDR3 has 16 residues. The sample taken for sequencing was PBMCs. The rearrangement uses TRBV18 and TRBJ2-5, with 7 bases fitting TRBD1. This clonotype was sampled from a woman in her 50s in good health and CMV-seropositive. In nucleotides, the CDR3 is TGTGCCAGCTCACCACGTGGAAAGGGGGCCGGCGGGACCCAGTACTTC. This encodes CASSPRGKGAGGTQYF.